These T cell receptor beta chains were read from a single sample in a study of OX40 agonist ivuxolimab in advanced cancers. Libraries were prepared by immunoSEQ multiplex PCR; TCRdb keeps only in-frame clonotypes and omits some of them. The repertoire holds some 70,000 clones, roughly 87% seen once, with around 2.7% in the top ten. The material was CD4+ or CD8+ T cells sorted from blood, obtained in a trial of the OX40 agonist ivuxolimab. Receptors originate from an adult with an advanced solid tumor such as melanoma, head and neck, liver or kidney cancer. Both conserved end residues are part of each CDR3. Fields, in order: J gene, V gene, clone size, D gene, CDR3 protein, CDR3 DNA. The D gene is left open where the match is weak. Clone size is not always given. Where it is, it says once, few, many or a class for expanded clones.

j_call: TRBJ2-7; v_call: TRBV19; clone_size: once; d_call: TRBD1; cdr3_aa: CATHEGTGPYEQYF; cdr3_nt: TGTGCCACTCACGAGGGGACAGGACCCTACGAGCAGTACTTC
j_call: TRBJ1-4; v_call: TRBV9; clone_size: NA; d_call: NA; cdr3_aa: CASSAGADDEKLFF; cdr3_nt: TGTGCCAGCAGCGCAGGGGCAGATGATGAAAAACTGTTTTTT
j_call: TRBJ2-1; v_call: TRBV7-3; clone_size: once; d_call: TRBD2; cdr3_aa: CASSTRPGLADNEQFF; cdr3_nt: TGTGCCAGCAGCACCCGTCCGGGACTAGCGGATAATGAGCAGTTCTTC
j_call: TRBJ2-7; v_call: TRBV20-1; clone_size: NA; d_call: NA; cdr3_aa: CSARQGYEQYF; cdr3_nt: TGCAGTGCTAGACAGGGTTACGAGCAGTACTTC
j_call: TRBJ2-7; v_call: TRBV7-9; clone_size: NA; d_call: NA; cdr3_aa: CASSLDSGFNEQYF; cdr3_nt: TGTGCCAGCAGCTTAGACAGTGGTTTTAACGAGCAGTACTTC
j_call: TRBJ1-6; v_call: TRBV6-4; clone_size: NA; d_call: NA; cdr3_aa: CASSARPRGRDSPLHF; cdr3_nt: TGTGCCAGCAGTGCCCGGCCGAGGGGTAGAGATTCACCCCTCCACTTT
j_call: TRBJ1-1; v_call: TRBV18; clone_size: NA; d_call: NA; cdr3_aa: CASSPTRGGNTEAFF; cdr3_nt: TGTGCCAGCTCACCAACGAGGGGGGGAAACACTGAAGCTTTCTTT
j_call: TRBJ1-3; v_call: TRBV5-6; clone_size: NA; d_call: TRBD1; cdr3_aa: CASRGTGRNTIYF; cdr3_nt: TGTGCCAGCAGGGGGACAGGGCGAAACACCATATATTTT
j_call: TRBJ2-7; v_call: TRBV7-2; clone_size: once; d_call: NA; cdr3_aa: CASGSGPYEQYF; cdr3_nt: TGTGCCAGCGGGTCGGGTCCCTACGAGCAGTACTTC
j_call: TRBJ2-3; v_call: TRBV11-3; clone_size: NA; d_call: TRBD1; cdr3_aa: CASSSRTGSTDTQYF; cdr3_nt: TGTGCCAGCAGCTCCAGGACAGGGAGCACAGATACGCAGTATTTT
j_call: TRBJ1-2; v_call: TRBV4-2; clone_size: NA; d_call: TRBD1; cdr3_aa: CASSQDQGEYGYTF; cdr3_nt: TGTGCCAGCAGCCAAGACCAGGGGGAGTATGGCTACACCTTC
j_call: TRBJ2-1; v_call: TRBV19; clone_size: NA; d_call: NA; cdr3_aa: CASSARPVGGSYNEQFF; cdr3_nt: TGTGCCAGTAGCGCCCGCCCCGTAGGGGGATCCTACAATGAGCAGTTCTTC
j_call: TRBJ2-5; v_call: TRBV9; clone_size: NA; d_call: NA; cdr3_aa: CASSDGLGGTQYF; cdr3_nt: TGTGCCAGCAGCGACGGGCTAGGCGGGACCCAGTACTTC
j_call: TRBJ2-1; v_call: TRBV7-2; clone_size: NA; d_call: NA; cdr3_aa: CASSLFLDNEQFF; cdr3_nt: TGTGCCAGCAGCTTGTTCCTTGACAATGAGCAGTTCTTC
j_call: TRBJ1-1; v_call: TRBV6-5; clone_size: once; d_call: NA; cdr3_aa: CASSPYKGSGTEAFF; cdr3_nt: TGTGCCAGCAGTCCCTACAAGGGCAGTGGCACTGAAGCTTTCTTT
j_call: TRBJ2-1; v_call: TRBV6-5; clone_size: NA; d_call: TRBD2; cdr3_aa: CASSFSGSEQFF; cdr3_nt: TGTGCCAGCAGTTTTAGCGGGAGTGAGCAGTTCTTC
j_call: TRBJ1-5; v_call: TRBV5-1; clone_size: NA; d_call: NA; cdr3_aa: CASSLAGWGDQPQHF; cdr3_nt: TGCGCCAGCAGCTTGGCAGGGTGGGGGGATCAGCCCCAGCATTTT
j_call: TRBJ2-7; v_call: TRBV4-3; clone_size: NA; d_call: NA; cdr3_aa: CASSQYHGIQGGWASSYEQYF; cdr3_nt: TGCGCCAGCAGCCAATATCACGGGATACAGGGGGGGTGGGCCAGCTCCTACGAGCAGTACTTC
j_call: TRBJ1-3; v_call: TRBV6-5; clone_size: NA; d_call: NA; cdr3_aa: CASSLYRDDSGNTIYF; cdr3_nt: TGTGCCAGCAGTTTATACCGGGACGACTCTGGAAACACCATATATTTT
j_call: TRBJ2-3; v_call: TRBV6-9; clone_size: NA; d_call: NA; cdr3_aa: CASSYGQSVIQYF; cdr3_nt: TGTGCCAGCAGTTACGGGCAGTCAGTGATTCAGTATTTT
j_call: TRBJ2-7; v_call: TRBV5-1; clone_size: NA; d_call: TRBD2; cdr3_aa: CASSSLAGSSYEQYF; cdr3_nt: TGCGCCAGCAGCTCTCTAGCGGGCTCCTCCTACGAGCAGTACTTC
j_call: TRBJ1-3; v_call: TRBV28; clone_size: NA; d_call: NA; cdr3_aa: CASSQGRRRSGNTIYF; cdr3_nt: TGTGCCAGCAGTCAGGGGAGGAGAAGGTCTGGAAACACCATATATTTT
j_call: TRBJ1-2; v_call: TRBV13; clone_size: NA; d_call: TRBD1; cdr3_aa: CASSLDRYGYTF; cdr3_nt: TGTGCCAGCAGCTTGGACAGGTATGGCTACACCTTC
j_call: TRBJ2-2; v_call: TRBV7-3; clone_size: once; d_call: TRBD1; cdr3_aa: CASSRDRNTGELFF; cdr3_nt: TGTGCCAGCAGCCGGGACAGAAACACCGGGGAGCTGTTTTTT
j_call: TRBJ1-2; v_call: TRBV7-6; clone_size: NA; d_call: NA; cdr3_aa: CASSQSSTVNYGYTF; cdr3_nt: TGTGCCAGCAGCCAATCTTCCACGGTTAACTATGGCTACACCTTC
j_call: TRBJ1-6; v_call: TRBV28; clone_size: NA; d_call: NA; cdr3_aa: CASLAWGDWDSPLHF; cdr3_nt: TGTGCCAGCCTAGCGTGGGGGGATTGGGATTCACCCCTCCACTTT
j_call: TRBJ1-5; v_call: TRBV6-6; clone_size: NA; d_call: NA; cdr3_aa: CVSSLSGSNQPQHF; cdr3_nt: TGTGTCAGCAGTTTATCTGGGAGCAATCAGCCCCAGCATTTT
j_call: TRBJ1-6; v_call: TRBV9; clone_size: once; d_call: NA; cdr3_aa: CASSVDGLGSPLHF; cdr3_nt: TGTGCCAGCAGCGTAGACGGCTTGGGTTCACCCCTCCACTTT
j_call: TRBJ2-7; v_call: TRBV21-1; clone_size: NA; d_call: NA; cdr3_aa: CASSKVRQLTYEQYF; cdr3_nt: TGTGCCAGCAGCAAAGTCAGGCAGCTAACCTACGAGCAGTACTTC
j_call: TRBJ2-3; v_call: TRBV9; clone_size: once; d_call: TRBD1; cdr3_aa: CASSVDRGTDTQYF; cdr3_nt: TGTGCCAGCAGCGTGGACAGGGGAACAGATACGCAGTATTTT
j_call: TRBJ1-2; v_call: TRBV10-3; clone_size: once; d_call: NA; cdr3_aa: CAMIRGAYGYTF; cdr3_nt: TGTGCCATGATCAGGGGCGCGTATGGCTACACCTTC
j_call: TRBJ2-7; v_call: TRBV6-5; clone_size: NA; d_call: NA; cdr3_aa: CASSRNYEQYF; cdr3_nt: TGTGCCAGCAGCCGAAACTACGAGCAGTACTTC
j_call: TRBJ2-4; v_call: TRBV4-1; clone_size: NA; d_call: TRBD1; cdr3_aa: CASSQELRGTGNIQYF; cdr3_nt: TGCGCCAGCAGCCAAGAGTTACGCGGGACAGGAAACATTCAGTACTTC
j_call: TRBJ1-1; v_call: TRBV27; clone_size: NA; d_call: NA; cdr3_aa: CASSSRDTEAFF; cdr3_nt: TGTGCCAGCAGTTCGAGGGACACTGAAGCTTTCTTT